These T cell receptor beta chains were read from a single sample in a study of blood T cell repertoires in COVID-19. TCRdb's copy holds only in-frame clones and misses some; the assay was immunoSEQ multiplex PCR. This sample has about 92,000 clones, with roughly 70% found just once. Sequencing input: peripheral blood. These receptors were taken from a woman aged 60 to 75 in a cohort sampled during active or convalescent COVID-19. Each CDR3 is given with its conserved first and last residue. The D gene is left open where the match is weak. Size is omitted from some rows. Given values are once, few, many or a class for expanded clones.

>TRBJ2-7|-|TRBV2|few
CASSEALGKRTYEQYF
TGTGCCAGCAGTGAAGCCCTCGGAAAGAGGACCTACGAGCAGTACTTC
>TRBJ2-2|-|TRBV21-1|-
CASSKGLAGGTNTGELFF
TGTGCCAGCAGCAAAGGGCTAGCGGGGGGTACGAACACCGGGGAGCTGTTTTTT
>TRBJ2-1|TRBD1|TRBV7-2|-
CANSRDRESNEQFF
TGTGCCAACTCCCGGGACAGGGAGTCCAATGAGCAGTTCTTC
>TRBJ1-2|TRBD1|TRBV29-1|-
CSVEDRSGDRISF
TGCAGCGTTGAAGATCGATCGGGGGACAGGATCAGCTTC
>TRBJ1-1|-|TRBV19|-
CASSIQPGVGTEAFF
TGTGCCAGTAGTATTCAGCCAGGGGTGGGCACTGAAGCTTTCTTT
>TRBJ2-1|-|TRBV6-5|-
CASSYRSYNEQFF
TGTGCCAGCAGTTACCGCAGTTACAATGAGCAGTTCTTC
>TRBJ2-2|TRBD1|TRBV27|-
CASSLKHRGNTGELFF
TGTGCCAGCAGTTTAAAACACAGGGGAAACACCGGGGAGCTGTTTTTT
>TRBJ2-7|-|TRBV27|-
CASSSNRGGEQYF
TGTGCCAGCAGTTCCAACAGGGGAGGCGAGCAGTACTTC
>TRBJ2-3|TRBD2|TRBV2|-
CASSEATSGGVFSTDTQYF
TGTGCCAGCAGTGAAGCGACTAGCGGGGGGGTATTTAGCACAGATACGCAGTATTTT
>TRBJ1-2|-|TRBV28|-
CASSQDKNYGYTF
TGTGCCAGCAGTCAGGACAAGAACTATGGCTACACCTTC
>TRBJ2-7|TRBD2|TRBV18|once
CASSPQGRGMAYEQYF
TGTGCCAGCTCACCACAAGGGCGGGGGATGGCCTACGAGCAGTACTTC
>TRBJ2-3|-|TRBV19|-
CASSMNFRQGPRVTDTQYF
TGTGCCAGTAGTATGAACTTTAGGCAGGGGCCAAGAGTCACAGATACGCAGTATTTT
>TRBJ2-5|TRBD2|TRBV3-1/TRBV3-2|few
CASSPRTSGGKTQYF
TGTGCCAGCAGCCCTCGGACTAGCGGCGGGAAGACCCAGTACTTC
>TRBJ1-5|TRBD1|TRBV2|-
CASGQGGVNQPQHF
TGTGCCAGCGGACAGGGGGGCGTGAATCAGCCCCAGCATTTT